This T cell receptor (beta chain) emerged from a study of technical replicates of blood from several donors (dated by TCRdb to about 2017). Details on this clone: This clone's antigen is unknown. Within one base of it there is no much larger clone, and no base qualities were kept.

The germline V gene (reference sequence) sets CDR1 to SGHAT and CDR2 to FQDESV. From cysteine to phenylalanine, the CDR3 is 15 amino acids long. Only the CDR3 DNA stays, 45 bases, in frame from base 1. Trimming leaves V shorter by 5 bases and J shorter by 8 bases, with the junction holding 8 bases beyond the gene matches. Libraries were built with the immunoSEQ multiplex PCR assay. Drawn from immuneACCESS, this table holds only the in-frame rearrangements with V and J called that TCRdb kept. Clones are partly lost; checked studies trace under half to an unresolved V gene and leave the rest unexplained. This sample gives fewer than 90,000 clones in total; around 97% of them show up just once. In total, the top ten clones hold over 0.2% of the sample.

This receptor was taken from a human donor in good health. Here the chain combines TRBV11-1 and TRBJ2-1; TRBD2 matches 11 bases in the middle. The sequenced material came from T cells isolated from PBMCs. The CDR3: CASSQLAGVLDEQFF. The DNA is as follows: TGTGCCAGCAGCCAACTAGCGGGAGTCTTGGATGAGCAGTTCTTC.